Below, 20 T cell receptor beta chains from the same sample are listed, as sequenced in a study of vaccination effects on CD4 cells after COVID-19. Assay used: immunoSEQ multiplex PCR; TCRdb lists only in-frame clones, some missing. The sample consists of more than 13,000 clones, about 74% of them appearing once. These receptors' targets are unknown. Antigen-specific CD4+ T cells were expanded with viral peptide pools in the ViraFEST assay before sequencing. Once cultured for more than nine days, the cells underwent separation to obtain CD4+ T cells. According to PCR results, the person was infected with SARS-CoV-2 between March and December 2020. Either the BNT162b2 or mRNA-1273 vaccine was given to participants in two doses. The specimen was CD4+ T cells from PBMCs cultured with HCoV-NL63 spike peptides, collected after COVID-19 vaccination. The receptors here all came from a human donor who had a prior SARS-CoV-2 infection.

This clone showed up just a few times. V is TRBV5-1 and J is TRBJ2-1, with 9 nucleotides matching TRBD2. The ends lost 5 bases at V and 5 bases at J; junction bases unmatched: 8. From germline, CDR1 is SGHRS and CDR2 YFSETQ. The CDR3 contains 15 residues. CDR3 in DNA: TGCGCCAGCAGGGGGCTAGCGGGGAGCGACAATGAGCAGTTCTTC. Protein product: CASRGLAGSDNEQFF. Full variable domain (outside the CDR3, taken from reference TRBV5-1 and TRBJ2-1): KAGVTQTPRYLIKTRGQQVTLSCSPISGHRSVSWYQQTPGQGLQFLFEYFSETQRNKGNFPGRFSGRQFSNSRSEMNVSTLELGDSALYLCASRGLAGSDNEQFFGPGTRLTVL.

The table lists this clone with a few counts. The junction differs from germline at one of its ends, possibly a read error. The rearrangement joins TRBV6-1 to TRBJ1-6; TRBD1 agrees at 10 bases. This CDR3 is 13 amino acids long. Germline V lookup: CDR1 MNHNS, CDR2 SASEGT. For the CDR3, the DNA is TGTGCCAGCCGTGAGACAGGGGGCACTCCCCTCCACTTT. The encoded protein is CASRETGGTPLHF.

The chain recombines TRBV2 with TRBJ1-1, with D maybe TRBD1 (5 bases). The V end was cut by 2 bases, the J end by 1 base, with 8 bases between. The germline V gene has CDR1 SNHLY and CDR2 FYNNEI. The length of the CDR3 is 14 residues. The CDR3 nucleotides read TGTGCCAGCAGTGAACTGGGGGGGAACACTGAAGCTTTCTTT. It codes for CASSELGGNTEAFF.

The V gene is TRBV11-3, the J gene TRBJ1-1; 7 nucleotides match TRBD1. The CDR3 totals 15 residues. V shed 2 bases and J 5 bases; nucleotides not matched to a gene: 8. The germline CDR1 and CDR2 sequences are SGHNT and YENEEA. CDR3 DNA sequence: TGTGCCAGCAGCTTAACACAGGGGAGAGGGACTGAAGCTTTCTTT. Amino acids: CASSLTQGRGTEAFF.

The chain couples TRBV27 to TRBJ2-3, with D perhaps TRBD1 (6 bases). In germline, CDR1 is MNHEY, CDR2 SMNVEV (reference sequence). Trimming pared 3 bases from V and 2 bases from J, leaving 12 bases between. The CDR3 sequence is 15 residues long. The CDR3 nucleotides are TGTGCCAGCAGTTTGGCCGGGACACCCACAGATACGCAGTATTTT. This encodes CASSLAGTPTDTQYF.

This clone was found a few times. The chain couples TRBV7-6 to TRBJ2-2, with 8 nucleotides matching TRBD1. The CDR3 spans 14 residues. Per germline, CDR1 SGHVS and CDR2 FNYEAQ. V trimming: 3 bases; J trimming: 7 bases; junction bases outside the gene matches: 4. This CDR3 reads CASSLGQEYGELFF. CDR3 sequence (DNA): TGTGCCAGCAGCTTGGGACAGGAGTACGGGGAGCTGTTTTTT.

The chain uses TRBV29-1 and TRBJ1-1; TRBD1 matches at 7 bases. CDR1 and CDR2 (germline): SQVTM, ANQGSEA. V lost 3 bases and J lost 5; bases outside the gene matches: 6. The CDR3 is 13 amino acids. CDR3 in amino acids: CSVETGLGTEAFF. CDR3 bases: TGCAGCGTTGAGACAGGGTTGGGTACTGAAGCTTTCTTT.

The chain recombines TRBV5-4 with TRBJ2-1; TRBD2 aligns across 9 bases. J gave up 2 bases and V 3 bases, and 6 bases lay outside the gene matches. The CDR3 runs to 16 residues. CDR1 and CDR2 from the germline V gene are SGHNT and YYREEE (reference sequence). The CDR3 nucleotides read TGTGCCAGCAGCTGGGGCGCGGGAGGGACCTACAATGAGCAGTTCTTC. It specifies CASSWGAGGTYNEQFF.

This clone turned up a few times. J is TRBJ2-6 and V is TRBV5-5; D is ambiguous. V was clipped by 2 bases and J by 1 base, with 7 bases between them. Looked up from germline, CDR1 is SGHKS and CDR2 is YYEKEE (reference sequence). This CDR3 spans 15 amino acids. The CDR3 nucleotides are TGTGCCAGCAGCTTCTCAAGGTCTGGGGCCAACGTCCTGACTTTC. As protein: CASSFSRSGANVLTF.

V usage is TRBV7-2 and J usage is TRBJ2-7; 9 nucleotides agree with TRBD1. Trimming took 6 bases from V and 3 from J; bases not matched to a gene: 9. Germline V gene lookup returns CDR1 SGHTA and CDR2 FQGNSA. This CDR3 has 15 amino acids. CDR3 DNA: TGTGCCAGCAGGACGTCCGGGACAGGGATCTACGAGCAGTACTTC. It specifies CASRTSGTGIYEQYF. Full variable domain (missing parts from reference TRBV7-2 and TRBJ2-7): GAGVSQSPSNKVTEKGKDVELRCDPISGHTALYWYRQSLGQGLEFLIYFQGNSAPDKSGLPSDRFSAERTGGSVSTLTIQRTQQEDSAVYLCASRTSGTGIYEQYFGPGTRLTVT.

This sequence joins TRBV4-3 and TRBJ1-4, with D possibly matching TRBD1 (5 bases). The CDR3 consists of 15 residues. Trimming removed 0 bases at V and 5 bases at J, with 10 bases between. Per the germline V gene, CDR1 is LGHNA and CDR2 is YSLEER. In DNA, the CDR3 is TGCGCCAGCAGCCAAGATCGAGGGGTGAATGAAAAACTGTTTTTT. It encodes CASSQDRGVNEKLFF.

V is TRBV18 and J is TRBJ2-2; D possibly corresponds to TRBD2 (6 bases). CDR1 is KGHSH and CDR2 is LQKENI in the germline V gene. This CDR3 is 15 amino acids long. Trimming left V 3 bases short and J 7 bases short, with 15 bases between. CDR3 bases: TGTGCCAGCTCACCCAGGCGGCGGGACGACGGGGAGCTGTTTTTT. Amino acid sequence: CASSPRRRDDGELFF.

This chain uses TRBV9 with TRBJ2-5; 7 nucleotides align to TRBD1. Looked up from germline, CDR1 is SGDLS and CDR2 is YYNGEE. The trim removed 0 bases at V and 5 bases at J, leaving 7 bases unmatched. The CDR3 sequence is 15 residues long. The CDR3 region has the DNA TGTGCCAGCAGCGTAGGAACAGGGGCCTGGGAGACCCAGTACTTC. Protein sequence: CASSVGTGAWETQYF.

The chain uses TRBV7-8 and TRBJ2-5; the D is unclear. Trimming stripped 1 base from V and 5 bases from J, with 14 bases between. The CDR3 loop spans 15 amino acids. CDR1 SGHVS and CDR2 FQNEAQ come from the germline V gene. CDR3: CASSLGSRRFETQYF. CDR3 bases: TGTGCCAGCAGCTTAGGGTCTAGGCGTTTCGAGACCCAGTACTTC.

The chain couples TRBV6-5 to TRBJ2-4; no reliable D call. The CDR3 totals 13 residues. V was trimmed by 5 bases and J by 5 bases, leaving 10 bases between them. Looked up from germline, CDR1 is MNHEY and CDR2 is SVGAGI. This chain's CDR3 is CASSRRTENIQYF. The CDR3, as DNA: TGTGCCAGCAGTCGTAGGACGGAAAACATTCAGTACTTC.

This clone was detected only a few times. The CDR3 loop is CAWSVNWRNTIYF. The CDR3 DNA reads TGTGCCTGGAGTGTTAATTGGCGAAACACCATATATTTT. The J gene is TRBJ1-3, the V gene TRBV30; D unresolved. The CDR3 has 13 residues. Germline loops: CDR1 GTSNPN, CDR2 SVGIG (reference sequence). V lost 0 bases and J lost 5, with 8 bases in between.

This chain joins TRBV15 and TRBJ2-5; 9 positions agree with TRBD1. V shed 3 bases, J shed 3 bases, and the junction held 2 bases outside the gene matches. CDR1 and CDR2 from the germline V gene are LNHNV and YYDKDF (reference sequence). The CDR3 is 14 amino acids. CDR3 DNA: TGTGCCACCAGCAGGGGGGACAGGGAAGAGACCCAGTACTTC. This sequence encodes CATSRGDREETQYF.

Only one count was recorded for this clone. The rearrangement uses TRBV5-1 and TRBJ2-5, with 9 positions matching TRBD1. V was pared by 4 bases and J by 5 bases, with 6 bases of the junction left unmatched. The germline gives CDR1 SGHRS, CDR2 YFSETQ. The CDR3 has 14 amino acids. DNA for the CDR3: TGCGCCAGCAGCGCAGACAGGGGGTCGGAGACCCAGTACTTC. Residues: CASSADRGSETQYF.

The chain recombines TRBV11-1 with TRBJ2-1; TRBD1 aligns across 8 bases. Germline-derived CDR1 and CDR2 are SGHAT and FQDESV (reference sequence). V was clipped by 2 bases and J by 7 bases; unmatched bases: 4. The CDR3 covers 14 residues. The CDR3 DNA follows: TGTGCCAGCAGCTTATGGACAGGGAGAAATGAGCAGTTCTTC. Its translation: CASSLWTGRNEQFF.

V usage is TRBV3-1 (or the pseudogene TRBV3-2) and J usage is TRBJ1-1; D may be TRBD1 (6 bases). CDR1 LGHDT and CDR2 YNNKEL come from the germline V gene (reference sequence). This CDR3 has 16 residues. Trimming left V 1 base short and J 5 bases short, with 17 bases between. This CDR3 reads CASSQAHTGLRTEAFF. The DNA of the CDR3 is TGTGCCAGCAGCCAAGCCCACACAGGGTTGAGGACTGAAGCTTTCTTT.